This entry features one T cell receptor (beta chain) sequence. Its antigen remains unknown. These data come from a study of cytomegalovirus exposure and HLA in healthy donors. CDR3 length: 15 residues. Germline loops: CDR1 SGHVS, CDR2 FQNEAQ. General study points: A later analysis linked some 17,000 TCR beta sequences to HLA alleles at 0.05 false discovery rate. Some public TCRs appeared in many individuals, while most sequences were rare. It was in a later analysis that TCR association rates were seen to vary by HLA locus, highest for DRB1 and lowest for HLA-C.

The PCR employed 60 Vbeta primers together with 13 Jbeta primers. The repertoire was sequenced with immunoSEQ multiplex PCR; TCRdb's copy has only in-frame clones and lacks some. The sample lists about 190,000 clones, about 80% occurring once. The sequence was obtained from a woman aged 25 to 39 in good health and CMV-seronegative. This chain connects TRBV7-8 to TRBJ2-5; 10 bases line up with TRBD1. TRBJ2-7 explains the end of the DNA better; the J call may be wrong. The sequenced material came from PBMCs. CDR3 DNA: TGTGCCAGCAGCTTACTGACAGGGGGCATCTACGAGCAGTACTTC. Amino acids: CASSLLTGGIYEQYF.